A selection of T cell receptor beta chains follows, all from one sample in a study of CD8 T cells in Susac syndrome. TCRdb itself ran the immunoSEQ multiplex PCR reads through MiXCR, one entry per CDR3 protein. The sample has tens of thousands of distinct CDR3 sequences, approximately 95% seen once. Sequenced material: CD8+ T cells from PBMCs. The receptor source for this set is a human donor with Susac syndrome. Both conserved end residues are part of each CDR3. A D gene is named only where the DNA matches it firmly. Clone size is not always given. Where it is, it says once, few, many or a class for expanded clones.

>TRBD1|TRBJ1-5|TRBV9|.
CASSPQGGSNQPQHF
TGTGCCAGCAGCCCCCAGGGGGGAAGCAATCAGCCCCAGCATTTT
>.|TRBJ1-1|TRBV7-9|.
CASNDQGRSEAFF
TGTGCCAGCAACGATCAGGGTAGGAGTGAAGCTTTCTTT
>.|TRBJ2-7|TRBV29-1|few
CSVEGRSYEQYF
TGCAGCGTTGAAGGCAGATCCTACGAGCAGTACTTC
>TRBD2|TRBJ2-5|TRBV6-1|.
CASSGSGGAPKETQYF
TGTGCCAGCAGTGGAAGCGGGGGGGCCCCCAAGGAGACCCAGTACTTC
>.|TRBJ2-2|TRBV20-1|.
CSARVRLGQGELFF
TGCAGTGCTAGAGTTAGGTTGGGGCAAGGGGAGCTGTTTTTT
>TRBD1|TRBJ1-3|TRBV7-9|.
CASSPPTGNFTIYF
TGTGCCAGCAGCCCCCCGACAGGGAACTTCACCATATATTTT
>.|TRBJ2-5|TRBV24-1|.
CATSDPRTIPLQETQYF
TGTGCCACCAGTGACCCCCGGACCATCCCCCTACAAGAGACCCAGTACTTC
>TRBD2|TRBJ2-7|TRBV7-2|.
CASSRGTSGYEQYF
TGTGCCAGCAGTAGAGGGACTAGCGGCTACGAGCAGTACTTC
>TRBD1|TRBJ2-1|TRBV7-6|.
CASSPPRQGIINEQFF
TGTGCCAGCAGCCCTCCCAGACAGGGGATCATCAATGAGCAGTTCTTC
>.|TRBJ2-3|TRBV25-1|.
CASSLALADTQYF
TGTGCCAGCAGTCTAGCGTTGGCAGATACGCAGTATTTT
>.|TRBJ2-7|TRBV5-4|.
CASSLIDEQYF
TGTGCCAGCAGCTTAATAGACGAGCAGTACTTC
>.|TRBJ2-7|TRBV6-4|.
CASSREWGNEQYF
TGTGCCAGCAGTAGGGAGTGGGGGAACGAGCAGTACTTC
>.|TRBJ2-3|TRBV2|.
CASRAPDTQYF
TGTGCCAGCAGAGCTCCAGATACGCAGTATTTT
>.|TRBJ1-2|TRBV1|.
CTSSYDGEGINGYTF
TGCACCAGCAGCTACGACGGGGAGGGGATCAATGGCTACACCTTC
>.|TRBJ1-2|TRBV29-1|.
CSVDMRGGYTF
TGCAGCGTTGACATGAGAGGTGGCTACACCTTC
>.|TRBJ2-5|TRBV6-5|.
CASSPEWGAETQYF
TGTGCCAGCAGTCCCGAGTGGGGGGCAGAGACCCAGTACTTC
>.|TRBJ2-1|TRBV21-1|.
CASRWTSEGNEQFF
TGTGCCAGCAGATGGACTAGTGAGGGCAATGAGCAGTTCTTC
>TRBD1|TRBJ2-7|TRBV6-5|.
CASSPLGQGPYEQYF
TGTGCCAGCAGCCCCTTAGGACAGGGGCCCTACGAGCAGTACTTC
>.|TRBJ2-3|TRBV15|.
CATSRDRSIGHSSTDTQYF
TGTGCCACCAGCAGAGATCGAAGTATTGGTCATTCTAGCACAGATACGCAGTATTTT
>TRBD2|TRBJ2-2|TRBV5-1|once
CASSDYSGVTGELFF
TGCGCCAGCAGCGATTATAGCGGGGTCACCGGGGAGCTGTTTTTT
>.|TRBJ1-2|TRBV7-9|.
CASSSQGRDGYTF
TGTGCCAGCAGCTCCCAGGGGCGCGATGGCTACACCTTC
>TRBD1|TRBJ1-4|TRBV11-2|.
CASSPRGQINEKLFF
TGTGCCAGCAGCCCCAGGGGGCAAATTAATGAAAAACTGTTTTTT
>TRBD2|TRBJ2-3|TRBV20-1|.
CSAQRAPREEDTQYF
TGCAGTGCTCAGAGGGCTCCACGGGAGGAAGATACGCAGTATTTT
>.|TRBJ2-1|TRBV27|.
CASSYLEAASEQFF
TGTGCCAGCAGTTACCTCGAAGCAGCCAGTGAGCAGTTCTTC
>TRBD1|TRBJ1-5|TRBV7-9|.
CASSQGQGVDQPQHF
TGTGCCAGCAGCCAGGGACAGGGGGTCGATCAGCCCCAGCATTTT
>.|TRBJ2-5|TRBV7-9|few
CASSLVGRHSQETQYF
TGTGCCAGCAGCTTAGTCGGACGGCATAGCCAAGAGACCCAGTACTTC
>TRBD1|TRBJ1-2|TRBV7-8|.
CASTLSSGGWGYGYTF
TGTGCCAGCACCCTCTCGTCAGGGGGTTGGGGCTATGGCTACACCTTC
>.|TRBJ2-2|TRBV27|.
CASSLPAGELFF
TGTGCCAGCAGTTTGCCCGCCGGGGAGCTGTTTTTT
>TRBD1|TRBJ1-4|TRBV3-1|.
CASSLGQGREKLFF
TGTGCCAGCAGCCTAGGACAGGGAAGAGAAAAACTGTTTTTT
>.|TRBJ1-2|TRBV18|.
CASSPRDPNYGYTF
TGTGCCAGCTCACCACGGGACCCTAACTATGGCTACACCTTC
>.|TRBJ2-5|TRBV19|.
CASSIERGLQETQYF
TGTGCCAGTAGTATAGAGCGGGGTCTACAAGAGACCCAGTACTTC
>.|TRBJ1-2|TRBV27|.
CASSSPPGFVGGYTF
TGTGCCAGCAGTTCGCCCCCGGGATTCGTTGGGGGCTACACCTTC
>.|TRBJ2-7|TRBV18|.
CASSPYANYEQYF
TGTGCCAGCTCCCCCTATGCGAACTACGAGCAGTACTTC
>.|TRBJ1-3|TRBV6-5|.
CASSYSRQGTSGNTIYF
TGTGCCAGCAGTTACTCGAGGCAGGGGACCTCTGGAAACACCATATATTTT
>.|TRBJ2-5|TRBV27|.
CASSPLAAQETQYF
TGTGCCAGCAGTCCCCTTGCTGCCCAAGAGACCCAGTACTTC
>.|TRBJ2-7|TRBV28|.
CASSPFSYEQYF
TGTGCCAGCAGTCCCTTTTCCTACGAGCAGTACTTC
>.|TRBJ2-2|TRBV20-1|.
CSAFGRSNTGELFF
TGCAGTGCATTTGGACGGTCGAACACCGGGGAGCTGTTTTTT
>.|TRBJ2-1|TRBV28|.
CASSLFGRDEQFF
TGTGCCAGCAGTTTATTCGGGAGAGATGAGCAGTTCTTC
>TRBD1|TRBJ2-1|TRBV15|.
CATSRAGTAYNEQFF
TGTGCCACCAGCAGAGCAGGGACAGCCTACAATGAGCAGTTCTTC
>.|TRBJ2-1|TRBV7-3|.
CASSLDGRPRLDEQFF
TGTGCCAGCAGCTTGGACGGGAGACCCCGGTTAGATGAGCAGTTCTTC